Listed below are T cell receptor beta chains from one sample, sequenced in a study of PD-1 blockade in classical Hodgkin lymphoma. The protocol was immunoSEQ multiplex PCR, while the TCRdb copy is restricted to in-frame clones and leaves out a portion. The top ten hold approximately 0.9% of the sample, which has around 12,000 clones, 88% seen once. This specimen consisted of CD4+ T cells from blood, obtained before the fourth cycle of nivolumab. The receptors were gathered from a human donor with classical Hodgkin lymphoma. CDR3s include the opening cysteine and the closing phenylalanine or tryptophan. The D gene is left open where the match is weak. Clone sizes are given selectively: once, few, many, or a class where the clone is expanded.

j_call: TRBJ1-3
clone_size: -
v_call: TRBV6-1
d_call: TRBD1
cdr3_aa: CASSGGAGSGNTIYF
cdr3_nt: TGTGCCAGCTCAGGGGGCGCGGGCTCTGGAAACACCATATATTTT

j_call: TRBJ1-1
clone_size: few
v_call: TRBV5-4
d_call: TRBD1
cdr3_aa: CASSKTGGNTEAFF
cdr3_nt: TGTGCCAGCAGCAAAACAGGGGGAAACACTGAAGCTTTCTTT

j_call: TRBJ2-5
clone_size: -
v_call: TRBV5-1
d_call: -
cdr3_aa: CASSLAEEGAETQYF
cdr3_nt: TGCGCCAGCAGCTTGGCCGAGGAGGGGGCCGAGACCCAGTACTTC

j_call: TRBJ2-2
clone_size: -
v_call: TRBV7-9
d_call: -
cdr3_aa: CASRPSISGRLGNTGELFF
cdr3_nt: TGTGCCAGCAGACCCTCGATTTCGGGGAGGCTAGGGAACACCGGGGAGCTGTTTTTT

j_call: TRBJ1-1
clone_size: -
v_call: TRBV28
d_call: -
cdr3_aa: CASSLGGRRNTEAFF
cdr3_nt: TGTGCCAGCAGTTTAGGAGGGCGACGAAACACTGAAGCTTTCTTT

j_call: TRBJ1-5
clone_size: once
v_call: TRBV28
d_call: -
cdr3_aa: CASSRWSNQPQHF
cdr3_nt: TGTGCCAGCAGTCGGTGGAGCAATCAGCCCCAGCATTTT

j_call: TRBJ1-2
clone_size: -
v_call: TRBV7-6
d_call: TRBD1
cdr3_aa: CASSPTGGQGNYGYTF
cdr3_nt: TGTGCCAGCAGCCCGACAGGGGGCCAAGGGAACTATGGCTACACCTTC

j_call: TRBJ2-5
clone_size: -
v_call: TRBV5-1
d_call: -
cdr3_aa: CASSLGWDRVETQYF
cdr3_nt: TGCGCCAGCAGCCTGGGGTGGGACCGGGTAGAGACCCAGTACTTC

j_call: TRBJ2-5
clone_size: -
v_call: TRBV5-1
d_call: -
cdr3_aa: CASSLGGRREETQYF
cdr3_nt: TGCGCCAGCAGCTTGGGTGGGAGGAGGGAAGAGACCCAGTACTTC

j_call: TRBJ1-2
clone_size: -
v_call: TRBV28
d_call: -
cdr3_aa: CASSLGIAAYGYTF
cdr3_nt: TGTGCCAGCAGTTTAGGGATCGCGGCCTATGGCTACACCTTC

j_call: TRBJ1-1
clone_size: -
v_call: TRBV27
d_call: TRBD1
cdr3_aa: CASSLSNRGLTEAFF
cdr3_nt: TGTGCCAGCAGTTTATCGAACAGGGGGTTAACTGAAGCTTTCTTT

j_call: TRBJ2-1
clone_size: -
v_call: TRBV18
d_call: -
cdr3_aa: CASSPPVRVWNEQFF
cdr3_nt: TGTGCCAGCTCACCACCGGTCAGGGTTTGGAATGAGCAGTTCTTC

j_call: TRBJ2-5
clone_size: -
v_call: TRBV5-5
d_call: -
cdr3_aa: CASSLVGLQETQYF
cdr3_nt: TGTGCCAGCAGCTTGGTGGGGCTCCAAGAGACCCAGTACTTC

j_call: TRBJ1-1
clone_size: -
v_call: TRBV9
d_call: -
cdr3_aa: CASSPGPRNAEAFF
cdr3_nt: TGTGCCAGCAGCCCGGGACCTCGGAACGCTGAAGCTTTCTTT

j_call: TRBJ1-5
clone_size: -
v_call: TRBV28
d_call: TRBD1
cdr3_aa: CASSSPWTGMLEVISNQPQHF
cdr3_nt: TGTGCCAGCAGTTCACCCTGGACAGGGATGCTGGAGGTGATAAGCAATCAGCCCCAGCATTTT

j_call: TRBJ2-5
clone_size: -
v_call: TRBV9
d_call: -
cdr3_aa: CASSVVEGTQYF
cdr3_nt: TGTGCCAGCAGCGTAGTTGAGGGGACCCAGTACTTC

j_call: TRBJ2-3
clone_size: -
v_call: TRBV7-2
d_call: TRBD1
cdr3_aa: CASSFGQGATQGTQYF
cdr3_nt: TGTGCCAGCAGCTTCGGACAGGGCGCCACCCAGGGTACGCAGTATTTT

j_call: TRBJ2-4
clone_size: -
v_call: TRBV5-4
d_call: TRBD2
cdr3_aa: CASSLGLAGGLAKNIQYF
cdr3_nt: TGTGCCAGCAGCTTGGGACTAGCGGGAGGTCTAGCCAAAAACATTCAGTACTTC

j_call: TRBJ2-7
clone_size: once
v_call: TRBV18
d_call: TRBD1
cdr3_aa: CASSPRTGKYEQYF
cdr3_nt: TGTGCCAGCTCACCACGGACAGGGAAATACGAGCAGTACTTC

j_call: TRBJ2-5
clone_size: once
v_call: TRBV9
d_call: -
cdr3_aa: CASSVYLQDWGETQYF
cdr3_nt: TGTGCCAGCAGCGTTTATCTACAGGATTGGGGAGAGACCCAGTACTTC

j_call: TRBJ1-6
clone_size: -
v_call: TRBV6-5
d_call: TRBD1
cdr3_aa: CASRQGLQDSPLHF
cdr3_nt: TGTGCCAGCAGACAGGGGTTACAGGATTCACCCCTCCACTTT

j_call: TRBJ2-5
clone_size: -
v_call: TRBV5-4
d_call: -
cdr3_aa: CASSRGAVQETQYF
cdr3_nt: TGTGCCAGCAGCCGGGGGGCAGTCCAAGAGACCCAGTACTTC

j_call: TRBJ2-5
clone_size: -
v_call: TRBV5-4
d_call: -
cdr3_aa: CASSGKTSLETQYF
cdr3_nt: TGTGCCAGCAGCGGAAAGACTAGTCTCGAGACCCAGTACTTC

j_call: TRBJ2-5
clone_size: few
v_call: TRBV7-6
d_call: -
cdr3_aa: CASSTGSPETQYF
cdr3_nt: TGTGCCAGCAGCACGGGATCCCCGGAGACCCAGTACTTC

j_call: TRBJ2-7
clone_size: -
v_call: TRBV7-2
d_call: -
cdr3_aa: CASSMGDSYEQYF
cdr3_nt: TGTGCCAGCAGCATGGGCGACAGCTACGAGCAGTACTTC

j_call: TRBJ1-1
clone_size: -
v_call: TRBV11-2
d_call: -
cdr3_aa: CASSFLSVGWVKRTAFF
cdr3_nt: TGTGCCAGCAGCTTTTTATCGGTAGGGTGGGTAAAACGTACAGCTTTCTTT

j_call: TRBJ2-5
clone_size: once
v_call: TRBV28
d_call: TRBD1
cdr3_aa: CASSPPGQEGDF
cdr3_nt: TGTGCCAGCAGTCCCCCGGGACAGGAAGGGGACTTC

j_call: TRBJ1-3
clone_size: -
v_call: TRBV11-2
d_call: -
cdr3_aa: CASSSDRGNTIYF
cdr3_nt: TGTGCCAGCAGCTCCGACCGAGGAAACACCATATATTTT

j_call: TRBJ2-3
clone_size: -
v_call: TRBV19
d_call: TRBD1
cdr3_aa: CASSGTGSPDTQYF
cdr3_nt: TGTGCCAGTTCCGGGACAGGGAGCCCAGATACGCAGTATTTT

j_call: TRBJ1-1
clone_size: once
v_call: TRBV4-2
d_call: -
cdr3_aa: CASSQDTGKLTEAFF
cdr3_nt: TGTGCCAGCAGCCAAGATACGGGTAAACTGACTGAAGCTTTCTTT

j_call: TRBJ1-2
clone_size: -
v_call: TRBV29-1
d_call: -
cdr3_aa: CSVEDRPQGGGYTF
cdr3_nt: TGCAGCGTTGAAGATCGACCACAGGGAGGCGGCTACACCTTC

j_call: TRBJ2-3
clone_size: -
v_call: TRBV5-1
d_call: TRBD1
cdr3_aa: CASSSGTATDTQYF
cdr3_nt: TGCGCCAGCAGCTCAGGGACAGCCACAGATACGCAGTATTTT

j_call: TRBJ1-1
clone_size: -
v_call: TRBV11-2
d_call: -
cdr3_aa: CASSAQRTEAFF
cdr3_nt: TGTGCCAGCAGCGCACAGCGGACTGAAGCTTTCTTT

j_call: TRBJ2-2
clone_size: -
v_call: TRBV4-3
d_call: -
cdr3_aa: CASSQSILRGSGELFF
cdr3_nt: TGCGCCAGCAGCCAATCGATATTGCGTGGGTCGGGGGAGCTGTTTTTT